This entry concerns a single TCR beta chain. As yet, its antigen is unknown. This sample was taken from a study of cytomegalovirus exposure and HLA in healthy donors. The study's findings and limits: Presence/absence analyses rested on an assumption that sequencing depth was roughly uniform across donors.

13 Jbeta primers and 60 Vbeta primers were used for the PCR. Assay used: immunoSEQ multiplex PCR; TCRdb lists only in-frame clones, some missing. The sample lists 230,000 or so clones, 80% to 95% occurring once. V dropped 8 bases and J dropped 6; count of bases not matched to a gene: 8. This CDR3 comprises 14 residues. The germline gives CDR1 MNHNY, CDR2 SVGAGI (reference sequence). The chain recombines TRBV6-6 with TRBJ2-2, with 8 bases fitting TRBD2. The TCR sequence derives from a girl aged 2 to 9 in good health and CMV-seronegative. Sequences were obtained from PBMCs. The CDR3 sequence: CASSGLVGSGELFF. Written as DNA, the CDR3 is TGTGCCAGCTCGGGACTAGTCGGGTCCGGGGAGCTGTTTTTT.